The subject of this entry is one T cell receptor (beta chain). Individuals aged roughly 18 to 95 years were recruited from 24 US areas. Cohort allocation depended upon clinical history that participants reported. This entry comes from a study of blood T cell repertoires in COVID-19. As for the study in general: From T cells, B-cell-depleted T cells, or PBMCs came the material, which was cDNA or gDNA.

In the original analysis: Amplifying reference gene primers gave estimates of nucleated cell counts. Method: immunoSEQ multiplex PCR; TCRdb's copy keeps in-frame clones and lacks some. V and J calls and clone size are those listed in that table; D and trimming were worked out from the DNA. There are about 480,000 clones in the sample; 88% occur only once, and 1.5% to 2% lies in the top ten. The CDR3 runs to 15 residues. The germline CDR1 and CDR2 sequences are MNHEY and SVGAGI. V gave up 4 bases and J gave up 4 bases, with 16 bases separating them. This receptor was taken from a woman in her 40s who had recovered from COVID-19. V and J are TRBV6-5 and TRBJ1-2; tentatively, D is TRBD1 (6 bases). The sample comprised PBMCs or T cells enriched from blood (not recorded which). CDR3 DNA sequence: TGTGCCAGCAGTTCCCTATCGACAGGTACCTATGGCTACACCTTC. As protein: CASSSLSTGTYGYTF.